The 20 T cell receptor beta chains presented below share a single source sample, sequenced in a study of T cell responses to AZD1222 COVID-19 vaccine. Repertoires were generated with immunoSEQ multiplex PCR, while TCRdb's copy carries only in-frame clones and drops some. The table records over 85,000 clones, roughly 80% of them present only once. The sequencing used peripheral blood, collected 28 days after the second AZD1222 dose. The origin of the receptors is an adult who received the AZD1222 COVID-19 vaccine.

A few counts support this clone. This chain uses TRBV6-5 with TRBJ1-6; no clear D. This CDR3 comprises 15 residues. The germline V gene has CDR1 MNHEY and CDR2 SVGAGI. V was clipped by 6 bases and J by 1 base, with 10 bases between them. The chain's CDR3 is CASRSSGSYNSPLHF. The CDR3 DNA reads TGTGCCAGCAGATCTAGTGGATCCTATAATTCACCCCTCCACTTT.

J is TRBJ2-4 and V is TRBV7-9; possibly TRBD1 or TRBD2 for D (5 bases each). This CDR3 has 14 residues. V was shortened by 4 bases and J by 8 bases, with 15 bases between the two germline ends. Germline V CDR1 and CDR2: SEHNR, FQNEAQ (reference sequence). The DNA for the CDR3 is TGTGCCAGCAGCTCATGGACGGTGGGGGACATTCAGTACTTC. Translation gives CASSSWTVGDIQYF.

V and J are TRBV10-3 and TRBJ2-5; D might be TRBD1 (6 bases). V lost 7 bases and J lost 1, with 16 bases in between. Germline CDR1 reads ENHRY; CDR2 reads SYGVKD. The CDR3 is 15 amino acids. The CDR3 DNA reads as TGTGCCATCACCCCCGGCGCGGACAGCCAAGAGACCCAGTACTTC. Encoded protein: CAITPGADSQETQYF.

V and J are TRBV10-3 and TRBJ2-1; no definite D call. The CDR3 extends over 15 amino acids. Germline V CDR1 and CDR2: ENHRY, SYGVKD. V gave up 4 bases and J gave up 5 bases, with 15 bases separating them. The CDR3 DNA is TGTGCCATCAGTGCACTCAAACGGCAGGACAATGAGCAGTTCTTC. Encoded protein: CAISALKRQDNEQFF.

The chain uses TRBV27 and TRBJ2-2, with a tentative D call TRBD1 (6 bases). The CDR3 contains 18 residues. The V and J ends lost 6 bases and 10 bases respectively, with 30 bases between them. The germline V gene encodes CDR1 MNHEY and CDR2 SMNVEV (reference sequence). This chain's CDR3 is CASSRRTASKGNRKELFF. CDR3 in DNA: TGTGCCAGCAGCAGGAGGACAGCCTCCAAAGGGAACCGGAAGGAGCTGTTTTTT.

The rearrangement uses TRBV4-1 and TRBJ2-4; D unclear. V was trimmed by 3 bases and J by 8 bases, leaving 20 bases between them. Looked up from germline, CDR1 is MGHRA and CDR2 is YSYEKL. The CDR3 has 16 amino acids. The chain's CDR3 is CASSQAQRRRVDIQYF. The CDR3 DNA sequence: TGCGCCAGCAGCCAGGCCCAGCGCAGGCGAGTGGACATTCAGTACTTC.

The DNA of the CDR3 is TGTGCCAGCAGTGAACAGGCCCAGACAGATACGCAGTATTTT. As protein: CASSEQAQTDTQYF. The chain combines TRBV2 with TRBJ2-3; unclear D gene. V was pared by 2 bases and J by 3 bases, with 9 bases between. Germline CDR1 is SNHLY and CDR2 is FYNNEI. The CDR3 consists of 14 residues.

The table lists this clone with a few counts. The CDR3 reads CASSLASRETQYF. Written as DNA, the CDR3 is TGTGCCAGCAGCTTGGCCTCGCGAGAGACCCAGTACTTC. V gene TRBV5-4 combines with J gene TRBJ2-5; unclear D gene. The germline V and J ends were trimmed by 0 bases and 4 bases, with 7 bases remaining between them. The CDR3 runs to 13 residues. In germline, CDR1 is SGHNT, CDR2 YYREEE (reference sequence). The entire variable domain, with the rest obtained from reference TRBV5-4 and TRBJ2-5, is as follows: ETGVTQSPTHLIKTRGQQVTLRCSSQSGHNTVSWYQQALGQGPQFIFQYYREEENGRGNFPPRFSGLQFPNYSSELNVNALELDDSALYLCASSLASRETQYFGPGTRLLVL.

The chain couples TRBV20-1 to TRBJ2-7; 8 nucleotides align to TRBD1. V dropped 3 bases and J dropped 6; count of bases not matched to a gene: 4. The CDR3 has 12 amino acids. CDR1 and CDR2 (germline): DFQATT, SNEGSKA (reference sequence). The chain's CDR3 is CSASQGASEQYF. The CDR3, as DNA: TGCAGTGCTAGTCAGGGGGCGTCCGAGCAGTACTTC.

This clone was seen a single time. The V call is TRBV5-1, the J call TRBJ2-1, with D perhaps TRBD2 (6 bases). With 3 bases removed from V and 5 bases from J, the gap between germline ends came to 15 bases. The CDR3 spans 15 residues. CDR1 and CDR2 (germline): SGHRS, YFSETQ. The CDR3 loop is CASSWAAGPNNEQFF. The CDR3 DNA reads TGCGCCAGCAGCTGGGCGGCGGGACCCAACAATGAGCAGTTCTTC.

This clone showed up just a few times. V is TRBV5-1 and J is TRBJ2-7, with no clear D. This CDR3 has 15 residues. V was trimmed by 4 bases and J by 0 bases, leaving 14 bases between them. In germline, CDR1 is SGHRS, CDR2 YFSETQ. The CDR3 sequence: CASSPTASSSYEQYF. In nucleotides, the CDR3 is TGCGCCAGCAGCCCGACCGCCTCTAGCTCCTACGAGCAGTACTTC.

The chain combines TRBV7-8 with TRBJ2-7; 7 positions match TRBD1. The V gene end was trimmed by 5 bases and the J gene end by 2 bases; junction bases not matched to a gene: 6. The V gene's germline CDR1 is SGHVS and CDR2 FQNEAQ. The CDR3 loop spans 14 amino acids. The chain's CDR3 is CASSPRDSAYEQYF. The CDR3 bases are TGTGCCAGCAGCCCCCGGGACAGCGCCTACGAGCAGTACTTC.

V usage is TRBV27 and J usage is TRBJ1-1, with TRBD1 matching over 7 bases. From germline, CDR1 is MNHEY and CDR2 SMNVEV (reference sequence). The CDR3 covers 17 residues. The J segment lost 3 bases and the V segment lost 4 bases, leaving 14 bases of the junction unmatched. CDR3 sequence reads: CASSSLSAGGPYTEAFF. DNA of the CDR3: TGTGCCAGCAGTTCGCTCAGTGCAGGGGGACCTTACACTGAAGCTTTCTTT.

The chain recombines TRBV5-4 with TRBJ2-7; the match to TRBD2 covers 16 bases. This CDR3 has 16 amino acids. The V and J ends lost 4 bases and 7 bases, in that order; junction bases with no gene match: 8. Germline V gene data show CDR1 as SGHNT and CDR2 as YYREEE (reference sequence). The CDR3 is CASSAGLAGGLGEQYF. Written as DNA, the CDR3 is TGTGCCAGCAGCGCGGGACTAGCGGGAGGGCTTGGGGAGCAGTACTTC. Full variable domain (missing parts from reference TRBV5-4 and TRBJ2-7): ETGVTQSPTHLIKTRGQQVTLRCSSQSGHNTVSWYQQALGQGPQFIFQYYREEENGRGNFPPRFSGLQFPNYSSELNVNALELDDSALYLCASSAGLAGGLGEQYFGPGTRLTVT.

CDR3 nucleotides: TGTGCCAGCAGTCCGGGACTCGGGAAATACGAGCAGTACTTC. Translation gives CASSPGLGKYEQYF. This chain joins TRBV6-5 and TRBJ2-7; weak D call: TRBD2 (6 bases). V was clipped by 5 bases and J by 4 bases, with 15 bases between them. Germline V lookup: CDR1 MNHEY, CDR2 SVGAGI. The length of the CDR3 is 14 residues.

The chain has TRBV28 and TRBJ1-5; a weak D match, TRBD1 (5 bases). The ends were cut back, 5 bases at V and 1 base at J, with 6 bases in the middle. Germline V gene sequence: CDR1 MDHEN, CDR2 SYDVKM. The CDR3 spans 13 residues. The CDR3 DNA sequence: TGTGCCAGCAGTAGGGACAGCAATCAGCCCCAGCATTTT. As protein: CASSRDSNQPQHF.

The CDR3 here is CASTISGANVLTF. The CDR3 region has the DNA TGTGCCAGCACCATTTCTGGGGCCAACGTCCTGACTTTC. The rearrangement joins TRBV12-3 or TRBV12-4 to TRBJ2-6; D uncertain. The CDR3 loop spans 13 amino acids. V was shortened by 7 bases and J by 1 base, with 5 bases between the two germline ends.

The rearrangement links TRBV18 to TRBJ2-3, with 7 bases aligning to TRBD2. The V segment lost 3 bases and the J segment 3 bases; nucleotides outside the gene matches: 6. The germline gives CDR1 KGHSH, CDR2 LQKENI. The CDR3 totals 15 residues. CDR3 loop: CASSPPAGETDTQYF. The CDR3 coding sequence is TGTGCCAGCTCACCGCCTGCGGGAGAGACAGATACGCAGTATTTT. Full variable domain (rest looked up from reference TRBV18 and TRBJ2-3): NAGVMQNPRHLVRRRGQEARLRCSPMKGHSHVYWYRQLPEEGLKFMVYLQKENIIDESGMPKERFSAEFPKEGPSILRIQQVVRGDSAAYFCASSPPAGETDTQYFGPGTRLTVL.

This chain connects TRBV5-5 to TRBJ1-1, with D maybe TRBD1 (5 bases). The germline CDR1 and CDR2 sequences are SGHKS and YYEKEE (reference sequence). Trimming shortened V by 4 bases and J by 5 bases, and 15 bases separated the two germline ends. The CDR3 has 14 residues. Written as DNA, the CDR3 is TGTGCCAGCAGCGTGGACACATTCGGGACTGAAGCTTTCTTT. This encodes CASSVDTFGTEAFF.

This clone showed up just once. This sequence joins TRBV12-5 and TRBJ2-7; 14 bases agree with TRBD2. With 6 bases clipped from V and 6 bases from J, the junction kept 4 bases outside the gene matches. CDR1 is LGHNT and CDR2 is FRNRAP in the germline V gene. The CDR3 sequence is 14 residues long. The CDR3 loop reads CASGLTSGRGEQYF. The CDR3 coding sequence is TGTGCTAGTGGCCTGACTAGCGGGAGGGGCGAGCAGTACTTC.